One sample yielded the 32 T cell receptor beta chains listed below, sequenced in a study of blood T cell repertoires in COVID-19. Libraries were prepared by immunoSEQ multiplex PCR; TCRdb keeps only in-frame clonotypes and omits some of them. The sample consists of 400,000 to 500,000 clones, 85% to 90% of them appearing once. The specimen was PBMCs or T cells enriched from blood (not recorded which). The receptors come from a woman aged 35 to 49 who had recovered from COVID-19.

This clone has a handful of counts. J is TRBJ1-2 and V is TRBV2, with TRBD1 matching 8 bases. The V gene end was trimmed by 11 bases and the J gene end by 8 bases; junction bases not matched to a gene: 10. This CDR3 is built from 12 residues. CDR1 and CDR2 (germline): SNHLY, FYNNEI. The DNA for the CDR3 is TGTGCCGGCCAGGGGACAGGTGTAGGCTACACCTTC. Protein product: CAGQGTGVGYTF.

This clone was seen just once. This chain connects TRBV6-5 to TRBJ1-2; 9 positions match TRBD1. The CDR3 is 14 residues long. CDR1 is MNHEY, CDR2 SVGAGI, per germline. Trimming at V came to 6 bases and at J to 10 bases, leaving 12 bases not matched to a gene. The CDR3 here is CASSQAPGQGIYTF. CDR3 sequence (DNA): TGTGCCAGCAGCCAAGCTCCGGGACAGGGCATCTACACCTTC.

The chain links TRBV5-1 to TRBJ1-1, with 7 bases identical to TRBD1. Germline assignment: CDR1 SGHRS and CDR2 YFSETQ. With 4 bases clipped from V and 0 bases from J, the junction kept 6 bases outside the gene matches. The CDR3 is 15 residues long. This CDR3 reads CASSPGQVLNTEAFF. DNA of the CDR3: TGCGCCAGCAGCCCCGGACAGGTTTTGAACACTGAAGCTTTCTTT.

The CDR3 loop is CASSFWGRVDGYTF. The DNA for the CDR3 is TGTGCCAGCAGCTTTTGGGGCAGGGTGGATGGCTACACCTTC. V usage is TRBV7-2 and J usage is TRBJ1-2; a possible D gene is TRBD1 (5 bases). This CDR3 has 14 residues. Germline lookup yields CDR1 SGHTA and CDR2 FQGNSA. V lost 3 bases and J lost 6, with 14 bases in between. Full variable domain (rest looked up from reference TRBV7-2 and TRBJ1-2): GAGVSQSPSNKVTEKGKDVELRCDPISGHTALYWYRQSLGQGLEFLIYFQGNSAPDKSGLPSDRFSAERTGGSVSTLTIQRTQQEDSAVYLCASSFWGRVDGYTFGSGTRLTVV.

This clone was detected only once. The V call is TRBV9, the J call TRBJ2-7; TRBD2 matches 10 bases. Trimming removed 0 bases from V and 2 bases from J; junction bases left unmatched: 5. Germline V gives CDR1 SGDLS, CDR2 YYNGEE. The CDR3 totals 16 residues. CDR3 coding DNA: TGTGCCAGCAGCGTAGGGTCTAGCGGGAGCGCCTACGAGCAGTACTTC. This codes for CASSVGSSGSAYEQYF.

This sequence joins TRBV19 and TRBJ1-2; 7 nucleotides agree with TRBD1. The ends lost 8 bases at V and 4 bases at J; junction bases unmatched: 19. The CDR3 contains 17 residues. Germline V lookup: CDR1 LNHDA, CDR2 SQIVND (reference sequence). CDR3 DNA sequence: TGTGCCAGTCACCTAGGACAGGAACGAATCGGGGGCTATGGCTACACCTTC. It translates to CASHLGQERIGGYGYTF.

V and J are TRBV28 and TRBJ2-1; weak D call: TRBD2 (6 bases). CDR3 size: 14 residues. Trimming cost V 10 bases and J 5 bases, with 18 bases left between them. Germline V gives CDR1 MDHEN, CDR2 SYDVKM. The DNA of the CDR3 is TGTGCCAACCAAAGGGGCGGGGCGCACAATGAGCAGTTCTTC. Translation: CANQRGGAHNEQFF. The full variable domain, its missing parts supplied by reference TRBV28 and TRBJ2-1, is DVKVTQSSRYLVKRTGEKVFLECVQDMDHENMFWYRQDPGLGLRLIYFSYDVKMKEKGDIPEGYSVSREKKERFSLILESASTNQTSMYLCANQRGGAHNEQFFGPGTRLTVL.

There are a few counts of this clone. The V gene is TRBV19, the J gene TRBJ2-3; tentatively, D is TRBD1 (6 bases). With 5 bases removed from V and 4 bases from J, the gap between germline ends came to 13 bases. CDR3 length equals 14 residues. Germline CDR1 reads LNHDA; CDR2 reads SQIVND (reference sequence). In DNA, the CDR3 is TGTGCCAGTAGTCCCCGAGGACAGCCAGATACGCAGTATTTT. This codes for CASSPRGQPDTQYF.

Concerning this clone itself: Additional DNA sequences in this sample encode the identical CDR3. V is TRBV5-6 and J is TRBJ1-2; D might be TRBD1 (6 bases). This CDR3 is 14 amino acids long. In germline, CDR1 is SGHDT, CDR2 YYEEEE. V lost 2 bases to trimming and J lost 2 bases, with 10 bases between them. The CDR3 bases are TGTGCCAGCAGCTTAGTCGGACAGAACTATGGCTACACCTTC. Its protein is CASSLVGQNYGYTF.

The count of this clone is one. The chain links TRBV29-1 to TRBJ1-1; D is undetermined. The CDR3 has 12 residues. V shed 5 bases and J shed 1 base, with 8 bases lying between them. Germline V gene sequence: CDR1 SQVTM, CDR2 ANQGSEA. Here the CDR3 reads CSVFTENTEAFF. The CDR3 DNA reads as TGCAGCGTTTTTACAGAGAACACTGAAGCTTTCTTT.

The chain has TRBV11-2 and TRBJ1-2; no clear D gene. The CDR3 loop spans 12 amino acids. V was shortened by 5 bases and J by 5 bases, with 9 bases between the two germline ends. Germline loops: CDR1 SGHAT, CDR2 FQNNGV. The CDR3 reads CASSPLLYGYTF. The CDR3 DNA sequence: TGTGCCAGCAGCCCCCTGTTGTATGGCTACACCTTC.

The chain uses TRBV7-2 and TRBJ1-1; TRBD1 aligns across 7 bases. The trim removed 4 bases at V and 2 bases at J, leaving 4 bases unmatched. CDR1 SGHTA and CDR2 FQGNSA come from the germline V gene. This CDR3 has 14 residues. CDR3 region: CASSSGTANTEAFF. In DNA form, the CDR3 reads TGTGCCAGCAGCTCAGGGACAGCCAACACTGAAGCTTTCTTT.

The chain is built from TRBV7-2 and TRBJ2-7; no reliable D call. Between the trimmed V and J ends, which lost 1 base and 5 bases, there was a span of 3 bases. From germline, CDR1 is SGHTA and CDR2 FQGNSA. This CDR3 spans 11 amino acids. The CDR3 DNA follows: TGTGCCAGCAGCTTAGTTAACGAGCAGTACTTC. Protein sequence: CASSLVNEQYF.

V gene TRBV11-3 combines with J gene TRBJ2-7, with D perhaps matching TRBD1 (6 bases). The CDR3 is 13 residues long. Germline V lookup: CDR1 SGHNT, CDR2 YENEEA. V was cut by 5 bases and J by 4 bases, with 12 bases left in between. The DNA of the CDR3 is TGTGCCAGCAGCCCCCGACAGGAGTACGAGCAGTACTTC. This encodes CASSPRQEYEQYF. The whole variable domain, filled in from reference TRBV11-3 and TRBJ2-7, reads EAGVVQSPRYKIIEKKQPVAFWCNPISGHNTLYWYLQNLGQGPELLIRYENEEAVDDSQLPKDRFSAERLKGVDSTLKIQPAELGDSAVYLCASSPRQEYEQYFGPGTRLTVT.

This sequence joins TRBV5-5 and TRBJ2-5; D possibly corresponds to TRBD2 (6 bases). The CDR3 is 15 residues long. V lost 0 bases, J lost 4 bases, and 13 bases lay in between. Germline CDR1 is SGHKS and CDR2 is YYEKEE (reference sequence). The CDR3 sequence is CASSLGSGGRETQYF. The CDR3 region has the DNA TGTGCCAGCAGCTTGGGTAGCGGAGGTAGAGAGACCCAGTACTTC.

This chain uses TRBV4-3 with TRBJ2-1; a weak D match, TRBD1 (5 bases). The CDR3 is 17 residues long. CDR1 LGHNA and CDR2 YSLEER come from the germline V gene. Trimming removed 0 bases at V and 2 bases at J, with 14 bases between. The CDR3 here is CASSQEGAGRAYNEQFF. CDR3 nucleotides: TGCGCCAGCAGCCAAGAAGGGGCCGGCAGGGCCTACAATGAGCAGTTCTTC.

The J gene is TRBJ2-2, the V gene TRBV7-9; 8 bases are a match to TRBD1. The V segment lost 1 base and the J segment 8 bases; nucleotides outside the gene matches: 9. Germline CDR1 is SEHNR and CDR2 is FQNEAQ (reference sequence). This CDR3 is built from 16 residues. Written as DNA, the CDR3 is TGTGCCAGCAGCTTAGGAGACAGGGGTCCTTCGGGGGAGCTGTTTTTT. It codes for CASSLGDRGPSGELFF.

The chain links TRBV28 to TRBJ1-6; 8 bases line up with TRBD1. The length of the CDR3 is 16 residues. Germline assignment: CDR1 MDHEN and CDR2 SYDVKM. V lost 6 bases and J lost 4; bases outside the gene matches: 8. CDR3 in amino acids: CASSPPGGAYNSPLHF. The CDR3 DNA is TGTGCCAGCAGCCCACCAGGGGGCGCATATAATTCACCCCTCCACTTT.

The gene calls are TRBV6-2 or TRBV6-3 and TRBJ2-1; D gene uncertain. Germline CDR1 is MNHEY and CDR2 is SVGEGT. This CDR3 contains 12 residues. Between the trimmed V and J ends, which lost 6 bases and 3 bases, there was a span of 6 bases. CDR3 in DNA: TGTGCCAGCAGCCCCAACTACAATGAGCAGTTCTTC. Translation: CASSPNYNEQFF.

This rearrangement joins TRBV6-5 to TRBJ1-5, with TRBD1 matching over 9 bases. This CDR3 region has 14 residues. CDR1 is MNHEY, CDR2 SVGAGI, per germline. V shed 6 bases, J shed 2 bases, and the junction held 2 bases outside the gene matches. This CDR3 is CASRRTGGNQPQHF. CDR3 sequence (DNA): TGTGCCAGCAGGCGGACAGGGGGCAATCAGCCCCAGCATTTT.

The CDR3 region is CASSVVSSGSGTGELFF. The CDR3 nucleotides are TGTGCCAGCAGCGTAGTGAGTAGCGGGAGTGGGACCGGGGAGCTGTTTTTT. The V and J genes are TRBV9 and TRBJ2-2; 9 bases are a match to TRBD2. The CDR3 spans 17 residues. Germline CDR1 is SGDLS and CDR2 is YYNGEE. Trimming took 0 bases from V and 5 from J; bases not matched to a gene: 8.

The chain couples TRBV9 to TRBJ2-7; the D gene is possibly TRBD1 (6 bases). The CDR3 covers 15 residues. V was cut by 4 bases and J by 4 bases, with 18 bases left in between. CDR1 is SGDLS and CDR2 is YYNGEE in the germline V gene. This chain's CDR3 is CASSLGGSGEYEQYF. The CDR3 nucleotides read TGTGCCAGCAGCCTAGGGGGATCCGGGGAGTACGAGCAGTACTTC.

The rearrangement joins TRBV27 to TRBJ1-2, with D possibly being TRBD1 (6 bases). V lost 2 bases to trimming and J lost 5 bases, with 12 bases between them. CDR1 is MNHEY and CDR2 is SMNVEV in the germline V gene (reference sequence). CDR3 length: 14 residues. CDR3 sequence (DNA): TGTGCCAGCAGTTTAGTGCCAGGGACATATGGCTACACCTTC. Protein product: CASSLVPGTYGYTF.

The rearrangement uses TRBV3-1 (or the pseudogene TRBV3-2) and TRBJ1-2, with 10 bases aligning to TRBD1. The ends lost 4 bases at V and 6 bases at J; junction bases unmatched: 8. Germline V CDR1 and CDR2: LGHDT, YNNKEL (reference sequence). CDR3 length: 15 amino acids. CDR3 sequence reads: CASSLMAGTGDGYTF. CDR3 in DNA: TGTGCCAGCAGCCTAATGGCCGGGACAGGGGATGGCTACACCTTC.

The chain links TRBV9 to TRBJ2-7, with D possibly TRBD1 on 5 matching bases. The CDR3 is 14 amino acids. Germline-derived CDR1 and CDR2 are SGDLS and YYNGEE. V shed 4 bases and J shed 4 bases, with 15 bases lying between them. The CDR3 sequence: CASSPLTESYEQYF. CDR3 sequence (DNA): TGTGCCAGCAGCCCGTTGACAGAGTCTTACGAGCAGTACTTC. Full variable domain (remainder filled in from reference TRBV9 and TRBJ2-7): DSGVTQTPKHLITATGQRVTLRCSPRSGDLSVYWYQQSLDQGLQFLIQYYNGEERAKGNILERFSAQQFPDLHSELNLSSLELGDSALYFCASSPLTESYEQYFGPGTRLTVT.

The V gene is TRBV20-1, the J gene TRBJ1-4; unclear D gene. The CDR3 is 15 amino acids. V gave up 3 bases and J gave up 7 bases, with 18 bases separating them. Per the germline V gene, CDR1 is DFQATT and CDR2 is SNEGSKA (reference sequence). CDR3 bases: TGCAGTGCTAGTAAGGAGGCTCTACTGGGTGAAAAACTGTTTTTT. It translates to CSASKEALLGEKLFF.

A single count supports this clone. The chain uses TRBV27 and TRBJ1-6, with D tentatively TRBD1 (5 bases). CDR1 and CDR2 from the germline V gene are MNHEY and SMNVEV (reference sequence). V was pared by 5 bases and J by 7 bases, with 18 bases between. The CDR3 totals 16 residues. CDR3 sequence (DNA): TGTGCCAGCAGTCTGAAACCGGGACTGTCGAATTCACCCCTCCACTTT. Amino acids: CASSLKPGLSNSPLHF.

The V call is TRBV6-1, the J call TRBJ2-1; 15 nucleotides match TRBD2. CDR1 is MNHNS and CDR2 is SASEGT in the germline V gene. V shed 2 bases, J shed 6 bases, and the junction held 5 bases outside the gene matches. This CDR3 region has 17 residues. The CDR3 spells CASSERGLAGGGNEQFF. CDR3 sequence (DNA): TGTGCCAGCAGTGAAAGGGGACTAGCGGGAGGTGGCAATGAGCAGTTCTTC.

The chain has TRBV27 and TRBJ1-6; D may be TRBD1 (5 bases). The ends were cut back, 7 bases at V and 7 bases at J, with 17 bases in the middle. CDR1 and CDR2 (germline): MNHEY, SMNVEV (reference sequence). This CDR3 contains 15 residues. CDR3 residues: CASTLGATYNSPLHF. The CDR3 coding sequence is TGTGCCAGCACCCTAGGGGCGACTTACAATTCACCCCTCCACTTT.

This clone was seen a handful of times. The chain has TRBV6-5 and TRBJ1-2; 7 bases map to TRBD1. Trimming took 2 bases from V and 4 from J; bases not matched to a gene: 4. The CDR3 is 14 amino acids. The germline gives CDR1 MNHEY, CDR2 SVGAGI. CDR3 nucleotides: TGTGCCAGCAGTTACAATCGACAGGGCTATGGCTACACCTTC. Translated, it gives CASSYNRQGYGYTF.

The gene calls are TRBV7-9 and TRBJ2-7, with D perhaps TRBD1 (6 bases). This CDR3 region has 14 residues. From germline, CDR1 is SEHNR and CDR2 FQNEAQ (reference sequence). The V end lost 7 bases, the J end lost 4 bases, and 17 bases lay between the germline ends. This chain's CDR3 is CASNIKDRPYEQYF. CDR3 nucleotide sequence: TGTGCCAGCAACATTAAGGACAGACCGTACGAGCAGTACTTC.

This chain uses TRBV7-9 with TRBJ2-1; 12 bases fit TRBD2. V gave up 4 bases and J gave up 8 bases; unmatched junction bases: 3. The germline V gene encodes CDR1 SEHNR and CDR2 FQNEAQ (reference sequence). This CDR3 region has 14 residues. CDR3 DNA: TGTGCCAGCAGCTACCTAGCGGGAGGGGATGAGCAGTTCTTC. Translated: CASSYLAGGDEQFF.